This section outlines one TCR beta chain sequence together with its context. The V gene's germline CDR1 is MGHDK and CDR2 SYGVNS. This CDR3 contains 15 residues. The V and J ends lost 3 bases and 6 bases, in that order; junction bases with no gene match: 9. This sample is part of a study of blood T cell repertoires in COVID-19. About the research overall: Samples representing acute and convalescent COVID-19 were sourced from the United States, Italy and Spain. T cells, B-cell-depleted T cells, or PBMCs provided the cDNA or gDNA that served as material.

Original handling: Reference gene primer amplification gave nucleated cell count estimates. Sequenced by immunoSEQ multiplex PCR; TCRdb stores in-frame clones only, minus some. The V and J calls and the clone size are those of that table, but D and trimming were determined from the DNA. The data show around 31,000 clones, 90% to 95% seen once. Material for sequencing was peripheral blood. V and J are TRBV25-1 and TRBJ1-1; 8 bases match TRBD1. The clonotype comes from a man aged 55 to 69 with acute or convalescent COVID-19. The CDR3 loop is CASSDLTGEASEAFF. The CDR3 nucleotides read TGTGCCAGCAGTGATCTGACAGGGGAGGCGTCTGAAGCTTTCTTT.